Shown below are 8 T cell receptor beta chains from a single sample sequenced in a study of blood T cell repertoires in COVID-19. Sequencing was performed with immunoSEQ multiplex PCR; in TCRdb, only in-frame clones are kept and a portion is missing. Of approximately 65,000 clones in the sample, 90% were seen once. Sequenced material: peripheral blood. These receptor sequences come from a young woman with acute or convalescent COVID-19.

The CDR3 coding sequence is TGTGCCAGTAGTGCCACAGGGTTTAGTCAGCCCCAGCATTTT. Translation: CASSATGFSQPQHF. The chain joins TRBV19 to TRBJ1-5; D is perhaps TRBD1 (6 bases). The germline gives CDR1 LNHDA, CDR2 SQIVND (reference sequence). There are 14 residues in the CDR3. Trimming removed 5 bases from V and 6 bases from J, with 14 bases in between.

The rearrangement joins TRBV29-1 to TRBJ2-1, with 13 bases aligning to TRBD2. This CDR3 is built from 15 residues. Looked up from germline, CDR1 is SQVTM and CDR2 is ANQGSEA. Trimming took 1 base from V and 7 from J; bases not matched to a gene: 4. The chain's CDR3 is CSVEGTSGRSNEQFF. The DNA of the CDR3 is TGCAGCGTTGAAGGGACTAGCGGGAGAAGTAATGAGCAGTTCTTC.

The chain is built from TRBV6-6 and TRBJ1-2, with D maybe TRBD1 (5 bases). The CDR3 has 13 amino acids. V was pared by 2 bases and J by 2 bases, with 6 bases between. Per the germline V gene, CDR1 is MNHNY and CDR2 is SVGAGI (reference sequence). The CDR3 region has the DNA TGTGCCAGCAGTTACCCAGGGAACTATGGCTACACCTTC. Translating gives CASSYPGNYGYTF.

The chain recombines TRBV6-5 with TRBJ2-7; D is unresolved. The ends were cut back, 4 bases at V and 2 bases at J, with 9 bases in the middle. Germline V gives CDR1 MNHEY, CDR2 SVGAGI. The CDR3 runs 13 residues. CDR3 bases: TGTGCCAGCAGTTTAGGAGAGGCCTACGAGCAGTACTTC. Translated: CASSLGEAYEQYF.

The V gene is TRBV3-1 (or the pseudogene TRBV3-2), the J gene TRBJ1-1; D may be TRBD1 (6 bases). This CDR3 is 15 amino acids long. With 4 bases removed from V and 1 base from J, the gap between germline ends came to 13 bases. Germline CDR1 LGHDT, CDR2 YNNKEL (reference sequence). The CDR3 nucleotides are TGTGCCAGCAGCCCACGACAGGAAGGGAACACTGAAGCTTTCTTT. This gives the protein CASSPRQEGNTEAFF.

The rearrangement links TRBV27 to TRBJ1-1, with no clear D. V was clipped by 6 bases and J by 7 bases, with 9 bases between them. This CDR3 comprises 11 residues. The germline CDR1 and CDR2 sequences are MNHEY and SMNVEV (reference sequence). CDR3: CASRYYGEAFF. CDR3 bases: TGTGCCAGCAGATACTACGGTGAAGCTTTCTTT.

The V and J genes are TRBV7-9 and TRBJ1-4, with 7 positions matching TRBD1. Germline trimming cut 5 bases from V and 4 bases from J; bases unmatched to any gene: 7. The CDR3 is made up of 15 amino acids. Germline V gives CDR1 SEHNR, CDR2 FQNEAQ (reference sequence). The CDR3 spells CASSPTGVLNEKLFF. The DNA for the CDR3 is TGTGCCAGCAGCCCCACAGGGGTCCTTAATGAAAAACTGTTTTTT.

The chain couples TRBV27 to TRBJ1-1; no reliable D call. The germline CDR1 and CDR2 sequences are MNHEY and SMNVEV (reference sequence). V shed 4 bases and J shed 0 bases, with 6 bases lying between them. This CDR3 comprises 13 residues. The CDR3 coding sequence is TGTGCCAGCAGTTGGCAAGTGAACACTGAAGCTTTCTTT. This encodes CASSWQVNTEAFF.